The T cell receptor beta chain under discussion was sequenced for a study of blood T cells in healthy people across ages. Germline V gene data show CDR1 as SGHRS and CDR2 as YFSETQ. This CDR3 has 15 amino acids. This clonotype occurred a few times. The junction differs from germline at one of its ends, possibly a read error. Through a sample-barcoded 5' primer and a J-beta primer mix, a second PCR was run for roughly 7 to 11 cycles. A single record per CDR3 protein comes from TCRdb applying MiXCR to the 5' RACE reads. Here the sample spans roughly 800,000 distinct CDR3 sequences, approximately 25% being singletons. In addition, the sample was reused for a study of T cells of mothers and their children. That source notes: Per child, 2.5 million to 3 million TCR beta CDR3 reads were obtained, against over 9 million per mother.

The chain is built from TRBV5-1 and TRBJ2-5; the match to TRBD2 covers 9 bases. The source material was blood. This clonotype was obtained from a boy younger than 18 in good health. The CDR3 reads CASSSLAGFQETQYF. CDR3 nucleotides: TGTGCCAGCAGCTCCCTAGCGGGATTCCAAGAGACCCAGTACTTC.